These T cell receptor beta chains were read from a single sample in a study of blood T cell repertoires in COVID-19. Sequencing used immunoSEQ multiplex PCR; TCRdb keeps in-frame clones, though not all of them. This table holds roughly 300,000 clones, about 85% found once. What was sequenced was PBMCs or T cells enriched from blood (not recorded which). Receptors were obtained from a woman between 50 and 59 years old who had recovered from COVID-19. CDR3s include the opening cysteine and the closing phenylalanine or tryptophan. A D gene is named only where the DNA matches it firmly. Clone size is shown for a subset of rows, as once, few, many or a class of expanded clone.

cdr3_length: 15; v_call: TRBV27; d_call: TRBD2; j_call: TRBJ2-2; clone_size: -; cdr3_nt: TGTGCCAGCAGTACTAGCGGAAGGAACACCGGGGAGCTGTTTTTT; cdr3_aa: CASSTSGRNTGELFF
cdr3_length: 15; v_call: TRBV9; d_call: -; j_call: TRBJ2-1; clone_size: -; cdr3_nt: TGTGCCAGCAGCGTCCAGACAAGGTCCTACAATGAGCAGTTCTTC; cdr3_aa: CASSVQTRSYNEQFF
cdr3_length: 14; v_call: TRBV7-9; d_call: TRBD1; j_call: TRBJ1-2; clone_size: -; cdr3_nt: TGTGCCAGCAGTTCGGGACAGGGAACCTATGGCTACACCTTC; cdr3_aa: CASSSGQGTYGYTF
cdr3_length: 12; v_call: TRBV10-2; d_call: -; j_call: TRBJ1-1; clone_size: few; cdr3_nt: TGCGCCAGCAGTGAGTCCCGTACTGAAGCTTTCTTT; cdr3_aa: CASSESRTEAFF
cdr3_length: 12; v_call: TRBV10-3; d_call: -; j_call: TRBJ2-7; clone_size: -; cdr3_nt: TGTGCCATCATGGTCAGCTCCTACGAGCAGTACTTC; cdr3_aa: CAIMVSSYEQYF
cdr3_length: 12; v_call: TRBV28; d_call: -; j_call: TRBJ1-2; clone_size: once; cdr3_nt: TGTGCCAGCAGTATAAGCACGGGTGGCTACACCTTC; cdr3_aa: CASSISTGGYTF
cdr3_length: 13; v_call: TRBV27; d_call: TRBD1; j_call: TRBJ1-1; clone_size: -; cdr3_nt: TGTGCCAGCAGTCGACAGGGAGTTACTGAAGCTTTCTTT; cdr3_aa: CASSRQGVTEAFF
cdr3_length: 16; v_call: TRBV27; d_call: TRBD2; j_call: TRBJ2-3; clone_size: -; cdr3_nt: TGTGCCAGCAGTTTATCGGCAGCGGGGGGGGCAGATACGCAGTATTTT; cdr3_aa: CASSLSAAGGADTQYF
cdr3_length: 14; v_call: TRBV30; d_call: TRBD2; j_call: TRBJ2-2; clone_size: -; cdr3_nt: TGTGCCTGGAGCCAAAGCGGGGGGGCCGGGGAGCTGTTTTTT; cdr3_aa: CAWSQSGGAGELFF
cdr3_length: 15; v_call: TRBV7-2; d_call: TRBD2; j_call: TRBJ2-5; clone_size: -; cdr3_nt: TGTGCCAGCAGCCTGCTCTCGGGACTAGCCGAGACCCAGTACTTC; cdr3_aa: CASSLLSGLAETQYF
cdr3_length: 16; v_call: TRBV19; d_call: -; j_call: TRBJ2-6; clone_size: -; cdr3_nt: TGTGCCAGTAGTATATACCCGGGTTCTGGGGCCAACGTCCTGACTTTC; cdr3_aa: CASSIYPGSGANVLTF
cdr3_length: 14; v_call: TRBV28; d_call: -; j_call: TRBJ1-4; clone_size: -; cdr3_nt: TGTGCCAGCAGTTTCGGTGGTTCGAATGAAAAACTGTTTTTT; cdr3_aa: CASSFGGSNEKLFF